This T cell receptor (beta chain) was recorded in a study of cytomegalovirus exposure and HLA in healthy donors (dated by TCRdb to the late 2010s). Regarding the complete study: An earlier analysis of more than 550 of the donors reported roughly 300 Gb of sequence data and 117 million unique TCR beta sequences obtained from about 180 million T cells. Roughly 5 DR-DQ haplotypes were handled as single units for association and clustering because linkage in the cohort was strong. Both class I and class II loci were covered by HLA typing, at four-digit resolution. The number of typed donors differed by locus: roughly 620-640 for A, B, C, DRB1 and DQB1; 500 to 550 for DQA1; 606 for DPA1; and 450 to 480 for DPB1. Every repertoire in the discovery cohort had been generated on one and the same sequencing platform. In the later analysis, no new phenotypic data were used to find candidate immune exposures; instead, reliance was placed on TCR beta sequences and their occurrence across donors. Of the 300 to 450 genotyped donors, 65% to 90% were placed in the genetic ancestry cluster associated with self-reported Caucasian donors. A later genetic analysis used genome-wide SNP genotypes for about 65% of the 666 donors, treating that subset as a discovery cohort. The study was designed to test whether signatures of past pathogen exposure could be identified by cataloging public T cell receptors. An early release that covered about 600 HLA-typed donors contained approximately 300 gigabases of sequencing data and about 84 million unique TCR sequences. The study combined high-throughput TCR immunosequencing, statistical association of individual TCRs with disease status, and machine learning to predict cytomegalovirus infection status. Alongside the repertoire data, information on donor age, sex, ethnicity and CMV serostatus was compiled. To decide whether each TCR beta V gene segment behaved as functional or pseudogenic, an earlier analysis of some 600 of the donors relied on high-throughput TCR beta sequencing. In addition to the first cohort of about 650 subjects, a separate validation cohort of 120 different subjects was used. A later analysis re-examined previously published TCR beta repertoires from over 500 donors and added high-resolution HLA genotyping to investigate patterns of TCR occurrence. The T cell repertoires of 670 or so subjects were profiled by immunosequencing and related to cytomegalovirus serostatus. Across around 400 genotyped donors of the cohort, an average of approximately 240,000 unique TCR beta nucleotide sequences per donor were sequenced, and 15% to 20% of those sequences were non-productive. Overall results and qualifications from the work: In an earlier analysis of fewer than 750 of the donors, most TCR beta V segments were observed in productive rearrangements about 87% or about 30% of the time, broadly matching IMGT annotations. The presence/absence analyses assumed that sequencing depth was roughly uniform across donors, and that assumption may not be true. Three of the identified cytomegalovirus-associated TCR beta chains were confirmed in vitro to be specific for cytomegalovirus antigens. This cohort had only TCR beta chains sequenced, and the lack of alpha or paired-chain data limited which features could be detected. A later analysis found that TCR association rates varied across HLA loci, with DRB1 alleles showing the most associated TCRs and HLA-C alleles the fewest. Linkage disequilibrium might explain the correlated functional status among segregating V segments, but an unknown experimental factor could not be excluded. While some public TCRs were present in many individuals, most TCR sequences turned up only very rarely across donors. According to a later analysis, most CMV-associated TCR beta chains appeared to be HLA-restricted, and the HLA associations seemed to be driven largely by CMV exposure. In both the original and validation cohorts, the classifier was reported to diagnose cytomegalovirus status with high specificity and sensitivity. In a later analysis, 16,951 TCR beta sequences were associated with specific HLA alleles at a false discovery rate of 0.05. Some IMGT-functional V segments, including TRBV6-2 and TRBV6-3, could not be distinguished by the 87-base-pair reads and were therefore excluded. A total of 150 to 200 TCR beta chains were listed by the study as associated with cytomegalovirus. A further reported finding was that TCR beta sequences accurately predicted the HLA-A and HLA-B alleles for most subjects in the first cohort. CMV serostatus was the only immune exposure information available for the cohort. The authors suggested that the approach could potentially be generalized to other disease states and immunological phenotypes. A cluster of highly shared sequence variants was judged likely to be a technical artifact of the sequencing pipeline. Several of the top co-occurrence clusters appeared to be linked to parvovirus B19, influenza, CMV and Epstein-Barr virus, according to a later analysis. According to a later genetic analysis, donors in an Asian-associated ancestry cluster had fewer N-insertions in productive TCRs than the approximately 670-donor mean. Strong co-occurrence of HLA alleles, especially DR and DQ, made assigning TCR associations to individual alleles difficult. In a later genetic analysis, a missense DCLRE1C variant was associated with V-gene and J-gene trimming of TCR beta chains, and the association was replicated in an independent cohort. In a later analysis, HLA-associated TCR beta chains were found to be more clonally expanded and to have lower generation probabilities than equally common non-associated chains. Because some donors lacked HLA typing at each locus, the association tests relied only on the typed subset. Around 16 rarely observed V segments, including chromosome 9 orphons, were excluded from the earlier analysis of approximately 500 of the donors because counts were too low.

The cohort comprised around 700 healthy bone marrow donors. Cohort members were all nominally healthy when sampled, although unrecorded immune exposures were likely present. The donor was CMV seronegative and was included in the group of a few hundred seronegative cohort members. Every donor gave a peripheral blood sample, and the peripheral blood mononuclear cells from that sample were used for TCR beta sequencing. Genomic DNA extraction from the blood cell samples was performed with the Qiagen DNeasy Blood Extraction Kit. The cysteine opens and the phenylalanine closes a CDR3 of 14 amino acids. The entry retains the CDR3 DNA only, 42 bases that are in frame from base 1. As encoded in the germline V gene (reference sequence), CDR1 is MNHEY while CDR2 is SMNVEV. The V end loses 8 bases and the J end loses 0 bases, and a stretch of 11 bases separates them. Of note for this clone: Its recognized antigen is unknown. Per-base qualities were not stored, and no clone one base away is much larger.

Library preparation was by the immunoSEQ multiplex PCR assay. A mixture of 60 forward primers for TCR Vbeta segments and 13 reverse primers for TCR Jbeta segments was used in the multiplex PCR. Amplification of the CDR3 region of rearranged TCR beta genes was performed with a multiplex PCR assay on genomic DNA. On the Illumina HiSeq System, the amplified TCR beta libraries were sequenced as 87-base-pair reads. In the source study's methods: In a later analysis, 80 million or so unique TCR beta chains were counted across the 690 or so repertoires, and some 10 million of these chains were shared by at least two donors. A nearest-neighbor algorithm error-corrected the raw reads and collapsed the reads into unique sequences, merging closely related sequences to remove PCR and sequencing errors. Alignment of CDR3 sequences to IMGT reference sequences was used to assign V, D and J gene segments. For a sequence to be retained, at least a six-nucleotide match to both a V gene segment and a J gene segment was required. Rearrangements were called productive when the CDR3 lacked stop codons and stayed in frame with V and J; all others were non-productive. CDR3 was defined according to IMGT convention as the region running from the second conserved V-encoded cysteine to the conserved J-encoded phenylalanine. In an earlier analysis of around 640 of the donors, sequences lacking an unambiguous match to a single V gene segment were excluded. An earlier analysis of 550 to 650 of the donors classified V segments as functional when productive rearrangements were above 56.7% and as segregating when the standard deviation between donors was above 5%. To diagnose cytomegalovirus status from the catalog of TCR beta chain sequences, a statistical classification framework was built. A later analysis assigned V and J genes by comparing TCR nucleotide sequences with IMGT/GENE-DB human TR gene sequences. Using the TCRdist pipeline, a later analysis assigned CDR3 sequences along with most-parsimonious VDJ recombination scenarios. In a later analysis, each TCR beta chain was defined by its CDR3 amino acid sequence together with its V-gene family, and reads lacking a unique V-gene family were excluded. To address suspected cross-contamination and a sequencing artifact, a later analysis removed 592 highly shared, low-generation-probability nucleotide sequences. A later analysis calculated a clonal expansion index for each public chain from normalized within-repertoire ranks of inferred template counts. In a later analysis, generation probabilities were computed using a VDJ recombination model fitted to out-of-frame rearrangements, and the results were checked against IGoR. In a later analysis, TCR-TCR, TCR-HLA and TCR-CMV co-occurrence was scored with hypergeometric tests, and a repertoire-size bias correction was applied to TCR pairs. A later analysis estimated false discovery rates by permuting HLA or CMV assignments 20 times. In a later analysis, co-occurring TCRs were grouped using DBSCAN, with TCRdist sequence similarity added in when clustering inside HLA-allele-positive subsets. Co-occurrence clustering excluded repertoires with fewer than 30,000 or more than 120,000 public chains, plus five with anomalous nucleotide sharing. Held by TCRdb, this immuneACCESS table contains in-frame sequences only and omits some clones. Under half of the omission traces to an unresolved V gene where checked; the cause of the rest is unknown. Clone size and V and J calls were adopted from that table, with D and trimming inferred from the DNA. For this sample there are around 130,000 clones; 80% appear just once. In total, the top ten clones hold 2.1% of the sample.

Rearrangement joined TRBV27 to TRBJ1-5; the D segment cannot be called with confidence. Sequencing was performed on PBMCs. The sequence was obtained from a man aged 25 to 45 in good health and CMV-seronegative. The CDR3 protein is CASGTDTSNQPQHF. The DNA is as follows: TGTGCCAGCGGAACCGACACTAGCAATCAGCCCCAGCATTTT.